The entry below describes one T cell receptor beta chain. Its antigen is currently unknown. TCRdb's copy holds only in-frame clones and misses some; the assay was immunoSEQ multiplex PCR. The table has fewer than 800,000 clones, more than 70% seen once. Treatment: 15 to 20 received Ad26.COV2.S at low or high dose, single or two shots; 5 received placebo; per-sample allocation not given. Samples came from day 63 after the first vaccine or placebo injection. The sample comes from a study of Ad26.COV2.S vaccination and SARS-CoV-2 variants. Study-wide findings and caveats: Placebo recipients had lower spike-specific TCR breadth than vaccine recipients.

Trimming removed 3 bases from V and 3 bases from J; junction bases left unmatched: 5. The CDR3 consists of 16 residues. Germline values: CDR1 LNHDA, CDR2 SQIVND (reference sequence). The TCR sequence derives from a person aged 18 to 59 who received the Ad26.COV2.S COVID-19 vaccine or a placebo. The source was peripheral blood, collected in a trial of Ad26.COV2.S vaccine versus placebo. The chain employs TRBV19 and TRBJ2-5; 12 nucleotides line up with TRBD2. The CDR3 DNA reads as TGTGCCAGTAGTATCCTCGGACTAGCGGGAAAAGAGACCCAGTACTTC. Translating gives CASSILGLAGKETQYF.